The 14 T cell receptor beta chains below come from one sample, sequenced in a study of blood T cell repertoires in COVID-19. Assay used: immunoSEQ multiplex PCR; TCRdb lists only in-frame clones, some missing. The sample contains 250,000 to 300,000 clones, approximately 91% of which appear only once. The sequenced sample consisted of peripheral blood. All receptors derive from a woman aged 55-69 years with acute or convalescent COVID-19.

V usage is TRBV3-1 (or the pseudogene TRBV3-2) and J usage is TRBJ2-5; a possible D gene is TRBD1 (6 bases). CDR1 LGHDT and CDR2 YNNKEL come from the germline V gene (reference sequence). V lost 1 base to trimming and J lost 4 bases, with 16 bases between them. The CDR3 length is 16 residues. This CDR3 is CASSQGKGQLGETQYF. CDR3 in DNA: TGTGCCAGCAGCCAAGGAAAAGGACAGCTGGGAGAGACCCAGTACTTC.

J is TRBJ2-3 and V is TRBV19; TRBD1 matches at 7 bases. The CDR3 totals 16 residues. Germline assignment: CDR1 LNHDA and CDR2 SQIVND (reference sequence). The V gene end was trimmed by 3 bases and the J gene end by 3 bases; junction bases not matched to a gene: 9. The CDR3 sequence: CASSITAGGVTDTQYF. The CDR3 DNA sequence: TGTGCCAGTAGTATCACAGCAGGGGGTGTTACAGATACGCAGTATTTT.

The CDR3: CASSEFRGSGANVLTF. The CDR3 coding sequence is TGTGCCAGCAGTGAATTCAGGGGTTCTGGGGCCAACGTCCTGACTTTC. This rearrangement joins TRBV2 to TRBJ2-6; a possible D gene is TRBD1 (6 bases). CDR1 is SNHLY, CDR2 FYNNEI, per germline. Trimming removed 2 bases from V and 1 base from J, with 9 bases in between. This CDR3 contains 16 residues.

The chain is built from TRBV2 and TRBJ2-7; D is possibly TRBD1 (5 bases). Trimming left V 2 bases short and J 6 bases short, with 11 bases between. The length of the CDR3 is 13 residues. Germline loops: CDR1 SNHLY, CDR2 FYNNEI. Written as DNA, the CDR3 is TGTGCCAGCAGTGAATCTCCCCAGGGCGAGCAGTACTTC. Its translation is CASSESPQGEQYF.

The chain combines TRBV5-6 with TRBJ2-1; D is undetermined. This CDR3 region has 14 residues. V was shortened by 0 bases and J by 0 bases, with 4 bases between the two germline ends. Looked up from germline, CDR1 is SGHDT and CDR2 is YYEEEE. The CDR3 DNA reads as TGTGCCAGCAGCTTGGGCGGCTCCTACAATGAGCAGTTCTTC. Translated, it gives CASSLGGSYNEQFF.

The CDR3 loop is CASSPAGQGYGELFF. The CDR3, as DNA: TGTGCCAGCAGCCCGGCGGGACAGGGCTACGGGGAGCTGTTTTTT. The rearrangement links TRBV5-4 to TRBJ2-2, with TRBD1 matching over 9 bases. The CDR3 has 15 amino acids. With 4 bases clipped from V and 7 bases from J, the junction kept 8 bases outside the gene matches. The germline gives CDR1 SGHNT, CDR2 YYREEE (reference sequence).

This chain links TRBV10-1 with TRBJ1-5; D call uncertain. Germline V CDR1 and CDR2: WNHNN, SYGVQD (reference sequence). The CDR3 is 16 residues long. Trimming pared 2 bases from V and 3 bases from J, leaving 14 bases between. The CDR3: CASSEPPSENNQPQHF. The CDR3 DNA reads TGCGCCAGCAGTGAGCCACCTTCAGAAAACAATCAGCCCCAGCATTTT.

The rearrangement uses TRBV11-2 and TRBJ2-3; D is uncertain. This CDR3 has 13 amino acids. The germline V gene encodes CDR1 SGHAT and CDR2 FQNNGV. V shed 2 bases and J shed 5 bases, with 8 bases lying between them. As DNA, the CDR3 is TGTGCCAGCAGCTTACCCCCCTTAGATACGCAGTATTTT. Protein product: CASSLPPLDTQYF.

Here the CDR3 reads CASSDGGTGGMSQPQHF. The CDR3, as DNA: TGTGCCAGCAGTGACGGGGGGACAGGGGGCATGTCTCAGCCCCAGCATTTT. J is TRBJ1-5 and V is TRBV2; 12 bases agree with TRBD1. The junction had 9 bases not matched to a gene; V was cut back by 3 bases and J by 6 bases. The germline gives CDR1 SNHLY, CDR2 FYNNEI. This CDR3 spans 17 amino acids.

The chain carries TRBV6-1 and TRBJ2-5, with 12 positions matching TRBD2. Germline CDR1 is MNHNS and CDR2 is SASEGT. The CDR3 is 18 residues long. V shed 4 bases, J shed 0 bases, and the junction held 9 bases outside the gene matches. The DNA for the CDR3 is TGTGCCAGCAGTGGAATGGCTAGCGGGAGGGTCTACCAAGAGACCCAGTACTTC. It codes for CASSGMASGRVYQETQYF.

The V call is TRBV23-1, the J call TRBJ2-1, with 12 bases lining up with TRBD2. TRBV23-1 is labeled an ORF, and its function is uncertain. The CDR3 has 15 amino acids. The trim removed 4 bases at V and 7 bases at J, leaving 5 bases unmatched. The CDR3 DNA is TGCGCCAGCAGTCCCACTAGCGGGAGGTTAAATGAGCAGTTCTTC. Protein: CASSPTSGRLNEQFF.

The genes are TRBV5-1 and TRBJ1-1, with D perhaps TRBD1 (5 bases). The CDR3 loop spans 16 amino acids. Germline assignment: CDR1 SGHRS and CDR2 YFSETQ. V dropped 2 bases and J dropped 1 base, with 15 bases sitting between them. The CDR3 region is CASSLANQGPNTEAFF. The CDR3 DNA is TGCGCCAGCAGCTTAGCTAACCAGGGTCCGAACACTGAAGCTTTCTTT.

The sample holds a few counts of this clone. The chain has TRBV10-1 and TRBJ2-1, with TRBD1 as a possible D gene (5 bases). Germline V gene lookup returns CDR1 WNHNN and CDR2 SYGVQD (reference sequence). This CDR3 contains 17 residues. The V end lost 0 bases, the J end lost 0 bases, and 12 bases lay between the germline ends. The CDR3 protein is CASSESTRASSYNEQFF. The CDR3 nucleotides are TGCGCCAGCAGTGAGTCAACCAGGGCAAGCTCCTACAATGAGCAGTTCTTC.

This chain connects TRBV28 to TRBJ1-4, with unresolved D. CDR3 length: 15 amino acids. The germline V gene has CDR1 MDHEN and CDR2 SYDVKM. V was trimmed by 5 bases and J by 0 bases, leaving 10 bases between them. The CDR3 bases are TGTGCCAGCAGTGAGGCTGGCGCAACTAATGAAAAACTGTTTTTT. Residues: CASSEAGATNEKLFF. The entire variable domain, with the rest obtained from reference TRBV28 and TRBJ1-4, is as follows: DVKVTQSSRYLVKRTGEKVFLECVQDMDHENMFWYRQDPGLGLRLIYFSYDVKMKEKGDIPEGYSVSREKKERFSLILESASTNQTSMYLCASSEAGATNEKLFFGSGTQLSVL.